One sample yielded the 22 T cell receptor beta chains listed below, sequenced in a study of post-analysis software for immune sequencing data (dated by TCRdb to 2015 to 2017). The paper's findings and limits, for the study overall: A handful of TRBV segments, including TRBV5-6, TRBV5-1 and TRBV20-1, were significantly more frequent in patients than controls.

Their recognized antigens are unknown. Preparation of the library involved PCR. TCRdb names Illumina HiSeq 2500 as the instrument used. Unique molecular identifiers were incorporated into TCR beta cDNA libraries to reduce PCR and sequencing biases. In-frame beta chains were kept once TCRdb had trimmed the public reads at Q25 with fastp and called clones with MiXCR. Rows matching on CDR3 protein sequence are summarized as one entry with the most common DNA and genes. The table for this sample lists fewer than 550,000 distinct CDR3 sequences; around 36% of them were counted only once. Jointly, the top ten make up around 6.1% of the sample. Sequenced material: blood. The receptor set was obtained from a girl under 18 with multiple sclerosis.

The V and J genes are TRBV15 and TRBJ2-5; the D gene is possibly TRBD2 (5 bases). V was cut by 3 bases and J by 4 bases, with 18 bases left in between. The CDR3 consists of 16 residues. Germline CDR1 LNHNV, CDR2 YYDKDF (reference sequence). The CDR3 DNA reads as TGTGCCACCAGCAGGAGGGAAGTAGGATCAGGAGAGACCCAGTACTTC. This sequence encodes CATSRREVGSGETQYF.

The chain has TRBV5-5 and TRBJ2-5; no firm D call. CDR1 and CDR2 from the germline V gene are SGHKS and YYEKEE (reference sequence). This CDR3 spans 13 amino acids. Trimming left V 4 bases short and J 5 bases short, with 12 bases between. The CDR3 DNA reads TGTGCCAGCAGCCCGACTGCGAGGGAGACCCAGTACTTC. As protein: CASSPTARETQYF.

V gene TRBV28 combines with J gene TRBJ1-2, with a weak D call TRBD1 (5 bases). The CDR3 runs to 14 residues. Germline CDR1 MDHEN, CDR2 SYDVKM. V was shortened by 8 bases and J by 3 bases, with 16 bases between the two germline ends. CDR3 nucleotides: TGTGCCAGCCGTAGGGGCGGGGACTACTATGGCTACACCTTC. Translated: CASRRGGDYYGYTF.

This clonotype was seen more than once but under ten times. The CDR3 bases are TGCGCCAGCAGCCAAGGTATCGGGGGCGGTAATGAAAAACTGTTTTTT. Amino acid sequence: CASSQGIGGGNEKLFF. V usage is TRBV4-1 and J usage is TRBJ1-4, with a weak D call TRBD1 (6 bases). The germline V and J ends were trimmed by 1 base and 4 bases, with 13 bases remaining between them. This CDR3 region has 16 residues. Germline-derived CDR1 and CDR2 are MGHRA and YSYEKL.

V gene TRBV3-1 combines with J gene TRBJ2-7, with TRBD2 matching over 9 bases. Germline values: CDR1 LGHDT, CDR2 YNNKEL (reference sequence). V lost 4 bases to trimming and J lost 9 bases; unmatched junction nucleotides: 4. This CDR3 spans 12 amino acids. In DNA, the CDR3 is TGTGCCAGCAGCCGTAGCGGGGGCGGGCAGTACTTC. Its protein product is CASSRSGGGQYF.

This clonotype came up a few times. The V gene is TRBV5-4, the J gene TRBJ1-2; 7 bases fit TRBD1. The CDR3 is made up of 15 amino acids. Germline CDR1 reads SGHNT; CDR2 reads YYREEE (reference sequence). V lost 4 bases and J lost 4; bases outside the gene matches: 10. CDR3 DNA: TGTGCCAGCAGCGCACCCAGGGGGGCGGGCTATGGCTACACCTTC. Translated: CASSAPRGAGYGYTF.

The chain carries TRBV5-4 and TRBJ2-1; D may be TRBD2 (7 bases). The CDR3 sequence is 16 residues long. V was pared by 5 bases and J by 0 bases, with 15 bases between. CDR1 and CDR2 (germline): SGHNT, YYREEE (reference sequence). The CDR3 protein is CASRTGGPSSYNEQFF. The DNA of the CDR3 is TGTGCCAGCAGAACCGGGGGGCCGAGCTCCTACAATGAGCAGTTCTTC.

This clonotype has just a few counts. The chain joins TRBV12-5 to TRBJ1-1; possibly TRBD1 for D (5 bases). The CDR3 extends over 15 amino acids. V gave up 6 bases and J gave up 0 bases, with 14 bases separating them. The germline gives CDR1 LGHNT, CDR2 FRNRAP. The CDR3 DNA reads TGTGCTAGTGGCCCACCCCGACAGTTGAACACTGAAGCTTTCTTT. Amino acid sequence: CASGPPRQLNTEAFF.

V usage is TRBV12-3 or TRBV12-4 and J usage is TRBJ1-1; TRBD1 aligns across 7 bases. The CDR3 totals 14 residues. The junction had 7 bases not matched to a gene; V was cut back by 6 bases and J by 3 bases. The CDR3 DNA reads as TGTGCCAGCAGCCCGGGACAGTTGGACACTGAAGCTTTCTTT. The encoded protein is CASSPGQLDTEAFF.

The J gene is TRBJ1-5, the V gene TRBV7-2; 9 positions agree with TRBD1. Germline assignment: CDR1 SGHTA and CDR2 FQGNSA. CDR3 length: 16 residues. Unmatched junction bases numbered 7, after V lost 1 base and J lost 6 bases. DNA of the CDR3: TGTGCCAGCAGCTTAGTTTCGGGACAGGGAACTCAGCCCCAGCATTTT. Amino acid sequence: CASSLVSGQGTQPQHF.

The chain combines TRBV27 with TRBJ2-5; D is possibly TRBD2 (5 bases). Germline lookup yields CDR1 MNHEY and CDR2 SMNVEV (reference sequence). V lost 1 base, J lost 1 base, and 16 bases lay in between. This CDR3 has 17 amino acids. DNA for the CDR3: TGTGCCAGCAGTTTATTTTCCGTGGGGAGACTCCAAGAGACCCAGTACTTC. This encodes CASSLFSVGRLQETQYF.

This rearrangement joins TRBV10-3 to TRBJ2-3; the match to TRBD2 covers 8 bases. CDR3 length: 15 amino acids. Germline CDR1 ENHRY, CDR2 SYGVKD. V shed 3 bases and J 5 bases; nucleotides not matched to a gene: 7. The CDR3 loop is CAISEGLAGGDTQYF. For the CDR3, the DNA is TGTGCCATCAGTGAAGGTCTAGCGGGCGGAGATACGCAGTATTTT.

The gene calls are TRBV29-1 and TRBJ2-3; D tentatively fits TRBD1 or TRBD2 (6 bases each). The germline CDR1 and CDR2 sequences are SQVTM and ANQGSEA. Between the trimmed V and J ends, which lost 7 bases and 2 bases, there was a span of 13 bases. The CDR3 loop spans 13 amino acids. The CDR3 bases are TGCAGCGGAAGGGGGGACTCCACAGATACGCAGTATTTT. Protein: CSGRGDSTDTQYF.

The gene calls are TRBV13 and TRBJ2-2, with TRBD1 matching over 7 bases. The CDR3 has 15 amino acids. Germline trimming cut 3 bases from V and 2 bases from J; bases unmatched to any gene: 3. CDR1 PRHDT and CDR2 FYEKMQ come from the germline V gene (reference sequence). CDR3 loop: CASSFRDRNTGELFF. CDR3 coding DNA: TGTGCCAGCAGCTTCCGGGACAGAAACACCGGGGAGCTGTTTTTT.

The chain links TRBV10-1 to TRBJ2-5, with D possibly matching TRBD2 (5 bases). Germline V CDR1 and CDR2: WNHNN, SYGVQD (reference sequence). The CDR3 is 15 residues long. Trimming removed 4 bases at V and 3 bases at J, with 15 bases between. The CDR3 is CASSVGGEGKETQYF. CDR3 nucleotides: TGCGCCAGCAGTGTCGGCGGCGAGGGCAAAGAGACCCAGTACTTC.

The CDR3 loop reads CATSVARSPLHF. Here the CDR3 DNA reads TGTGCCACCTCTGTCGCCCGCTCACCCCTCCACTTT. The V and J genes are TRBV15 and TRBJ1-6; no clear D gene. The CDR3 is 12 residues long. CDR1 is LNHNV and CDR2 is YYDKDF in the germline V gene (reference sequence). Trimming left V 8 bases short and J 10 bases short, with 12 bases between.

The V gene is TRBV20-1, the J gene TRBJ1-4; 7 positions match TRBD1. Germline values: CDR1 DFQATT, CDR2 SNEGSKA (reference sequence). The CDR3 is 12 amino acids. The CDR3 DNA sequence: TGCGGAGGCGAGACAGGGAACGAAAAACTGTTTTTT. It encodes CGGETGNEKLFF.

The chain carries TRBV11-2 and TRBJ2-5, with TRBD2 identical over 9 bases. V gave up 0 bases and J gave up 5 bases; unmatched junction bases: 7. From germline, CDR1 is SGHAT and CDR2 FQNNGV. The length of the CDR3 is 16 residues. The CDR3 nucleotides read TGTGCCAGCAGCTTAGAGCTAGCGGGGACCGGGGAGACCCAGTACTTC. Translated: CASSLELAGTGETQYF.

This clonotype came up many times. The chain carries TRBV5-1 and TRBJ2-7, with TRBD1 as a possible D gene (6 bases). Between the trimmed V and J ends, which lost 0 bases and 1 base, there was a span of 11 bases. The CDR3 covers 15 residues. The V gene's germline CDR1 is SGHRS and CDR2 YFSETQ. The DNA for the CDR3 is TGCGCCAGCAGCTTGGGGCAGGGGAGTTCCTACGAGCAGTACTTC. Translated: CASSLGQGSSYEQYF.

The V and J genes are TRBV29-1 and TRBJ1-1, with D perhaps matching TRBD1 (5 bases). The ends were cut back, 4 bases at V and 3 bases at J, with 9 bases in the middle. Germline CDR1 is SQVTM and CDR2 is ANQGSEA. The CDR3 is 12 amino acids. CDR3: CSVGDGYTEAFF. CDR3 sequence (DNA): TGCAGCGTTGGGGACGGATACACTGAAGCTTTCTTT.

This rearrangement joins TRBV29-1 to TRBJ1-1; possibly TRBD1 for D (5 bases). Trimming shortened V by 7 bases and J by 1 base, and 10 bases separated the two germline ends. Germline V gene sequence: CDR1 SQVTM, CDR2 ANQGSEA. CDR3 length equals 12 residues. The CDR3 protein is CSAPGGNTEAFF. The CDR3 DNA reads TGCAGCGCCCCGGGGGGGAACACTGAAGCTTTCTTT. The variable domain in full, completed from reference TRBV29-1 and TRBJ1-1, reads SAVISQKPSRDICQRGTSLTIQCQVDSQVTMMFWYRQQPGQSLTLIATANQGSEATYESGFVIDKFPISRPNLTFSTLTVSNMSPEDSSIYLCSAPGGNTEAFFGQGTRLTVV.

The chain carries TRBV19 and TRBJ1-2; D is undetermined. Looked up from germline, CDR1 is LNHDA and CDR2 is SQIVND (reference sequence). The V end lost 3 bases, the J end lost 8 bases, and 7 bases lay between the germline ends. This CDR3 has 11 amino acids. The chain's CDR3 is CASSIPSGYTF. In DNA form, the CDR3 reads TGTGCCAGTAGTATCCCCTCCGGCTACACCTTC.